One T cell receptor beta chain is described in this entry. Trimming took off 3 bases at V and 1 base at J, with 10 bases between the two ends. This CDR3 has 15 amino acids. Germline lookup yields CDR1 LNHDA and CDR2 SQIVND (reference sequence). These data originate in a study of blood T cell repertoires in COVID-19. Only in-frame clones appear in the TCRdb table, and some are missing; sequencing was by immunoSEQ multiplex PCR. The table has nearly 70,000 clones, 75% to 95% seen once; the top ten hold 7.3%. The source is a man aged 35 to 55 with COVID-19, enrolled during active disease. The specimen was peripheral blood. The J gene is TRBJ2-1, the V gene TRBV19; weak D call: TRBD2 (5 bases). CDR3 protein: CASSMEVSSYNEQFF. In DNA form, the CDR3 reads TGTGCCAGTAGTATGGAGGTGAGTTCCTACAATGAGCAGTTCTTC.